The rows below give T cell receptor beta chains drawn from one sample of a study of chemoradiotherapy in HPV16-positive cancers. Only in-frame clones appear in the TCRdb table, and some are missing; sequencing was by immunoSEQ multiplex PCR. The sample shows 30,000 to 35,000 clones, 89% of them seen only once. The starting material was blood, obtained from a patient who underwent chemoradiotherapy. The source of these receptors is a human donor with HPV-associated anogenital cancer. The CDR3 runs from the conserved cysteine through the conserved F or W. The order of the fields is D gene, V gene, J gene, clone size, CDR3 protein, CDR3 DNA. A D gene is named only where the DNA matches it firmly. Some rows have no size entry. The others give once, few or many, or a class for an expanded clone.

>TRBD2|TRBV4-3|TRBJ2-5|-
CASSRRLAGGRQETQYF
TGCGCCAGCAGCCGCCGACTAGCGGGGGGCCGCCAAGAGACCCAGTACTTC
>-|TRBV10-3|TRBJ2-3|-
CAMGGDNTDTQYF
TGTGCCATGGGGGGGGACAACACAGATACGCAGTATTTT
>TRBD2|TRBV4-3|TRBJ2-1|-
CASSRRGLAGAQEQFF
TGCGCCAGCAGCCGGCGAGGGCTAGCGGGGGCTCAGGAGCAGTTCTTC
>-|TRBV7-5|TRBJ2-1|-
CARSLGHMHNEQFF
TGTGCCAGAAGCTTAGGCCACATGCACAATGAGCAGTTCTTC
>TRBD2|TRBV19|TRBJ2-7|few
CASSSLRWEPGTSGTLSYEQYF
TGTGCCAGTAGTTCCTTGAGGTGGGAACCCGGGACTAGCGGGACCCTCTCCTACGAGCAGTACTTC
>-|TRBV5-1|TRBJ1-1|-
CASRTTNTEAFF
TGCGCCAGCCGAACTACGAACACTGAAGCTTTCTTT
>TRBD1|TRBV2|TRBJ1-2|once
CASREGTGPNYGYTF
TGTGCCAGCAGGGAAGGGACAGGCCCTAACTATGGCTACACCTTC
>-|TRBV9|TRBJ2-5|-
CASSVGTVMETQYF
TGTGCCAGCAGCGTTGGTACGGTTATGGAGACCCAGTACTTC
>-|TRBV11-2|TRBJ1-3|-
CASTHSPHLFSGNTIYF
TGTGCCAGCACCCATTCCCCCCACCTCTTCTCTGGAAACACCATATATTTT
>-|TRBV7-9|TRBJ2-5|-
CASSLAQQGGETQYF
TGTGCCAGCAGCTTAGCCCAGCAGGGCGGGGAGACCCAGTACTTC
>-|TRBV2|TRBJ2-6|-
CASRGQGTGANVLTF
TGTGCCAGCAGGGGGCAGGGAACTGGGGCCAACGTCCTGACTTTC
>-|TRBV12-2|TRBJ1-5|-
CASRLGEPQHF
TGTGCAAGTCGCTTAGGGGAGCCCCAGCATTTT
>-|TRBV19|TRBJ2-5|-
CASSIGWRETQYF
TGTGCCAGTAGTATAGGGTGGCGGGAGACCCAGTACTTC
>-|TRBV5-6|TRBJ2-1|-
CASSPGDSNEQFF
TGTGCCAGCAGCCCGGGGGACTCCAATGAGCAGTTCTTC
>-|TRBV6-1|TRBJ2-7|-
CASSDGATGSYEQYF
TGTGCCAGCAGTGACGGCGCAACCGGCTCCTACGAGCAGTACTTC
>-|TRBV19|TRBJ2-2|-
CASTVAYFPPGELFF
TGTGCCAGTACCGTGGCGTACTTCCCCCCCGGGGAGCTGTTTTTT
>TRBD1|TRBV19|TRBJ2-7|-
CASGTGGDEQYF
TGTGCCAGCGGGACAGGGGGCGACGAGCAGTACTTC
>-|TRBV5-6|TRBJ2-3|-
CASSLGEAGLGADTQYF
TGTGCCAGCAGCTTGGGTGAGGCGGGATTGGGAGCGGATACGCAGTATTTT
>-|TRBV5-1|TRBJ1-4|few
CASSRTENEKLFF
TGCGCCAGCAGCCGGACGGAGAATGAAAAACTGTTTTTT
>-|TRBV5-1|TRBJ2-3|once
CASSLGRTDTQYF
TGCGCCAGCAGCTTGGGACGCACAGATACGCAGTATTTT
>TRBD1|TRBV12-5|TRBJ1-5|-
CASGQDRGGQPQHF
TGTGCTAGTGGTCAGGACAGGGGGGGCCAGCCCCAGCATTTT
>-|TRBV6-4|TRBJ2-3|-
CASSDSSGDTQYF
TGTGCCAGCAGTGACTCGAGCGGAGATACGCAGTATTTT
>-|TRBV7-2|TRBJ2-7|-
CASSLGRGDEQYF
TGTGCCAGCAGCTTGGGCAGGGGGGACGAGCAGTACTTC
>-|TRBV7-9|TRBJ2-3|-
CASSLEGAGDTQYF
TGTGCCAGCAGCTTAGAAGGGGCGGGGGATACGCAGTATTTT
>-|TRBV25-1|TRBJ1-1|-
CASQGHPGTEAFF
TGTGCCAGCCAGGGACACCCGGGGACTGAAGCTTTCTTT
>TRBD1|TRBV12-5|TRBJ2-2|once
CASGLGQGNTGELFF
TGTGCTAGTGGTTTGGGACAGGGGAACACCGGGGAGCTGTTTTTT
>TRBD1|TRBV7-8|TRBJ1-1|-
CASSTRQGASTEAFF
TGTGCCAGCAGCACTCGACAGGGGGCGAGCACTGAAGCTTTCTTT
>TRBD1|TRBV9|TRBJ2-3|-
CASSLGQGGPTDTQYF
TGTGCCAGCAGCCTTGGACAGGGGGGACCTACAGATACGCAGTATTTT
>TRBD2|TRBV7-6|TRBJ2-1|-
CASSLGGRGGKYEQFF
TGTGCCAGCAGCTTAGGCGGACGGGGGGGAAAGTATGAGCAGTTCTTC
>TRBD2|TRBV7-9|TRBJ2-7|-
CASSLTGTSGSYEQYF
TGTGCCAGCAGCTTAACCGGGACTAGCGGCTCCTACGAGCAGTACTTC
>-|TRBV27|TRBJ2-7|-
CASSLKDTGMGSYEQYF
TGTGCCAGCAGTTTAAAGGACACAGGGATGGGGTCCTACGAGCAGTACTTC
>-|TRBV7-2|TRBJ2-3|-
CASSLGGRGRTDTQYF
TGTGCCAGCAGCTTAGGGGGGCGCGGGAGAACAGATACGCAGTATTTT
>-|TRBV5-6|TRBJ1-3|-
CASSLRGHTPGNTIYF
TGTGCCAGCAGCTTGAGGGGACACACTCCTGGAAACACCATATATTTT
>TRBD1|TRBV7-2|TRBJ1-2|-
CASSSGGQGTGYGYTF
TGTGCCAGCAGCTCGGGGGGACAGGGCACAGGCTATGGCTACACCTTC
>-|TRBV11-1|TRBJ2-3|once
CASSLERTDTQYF
TGTGCCAGCAGCTTAGAACGTACAGATACGCAGTATTTT
>TRBD2|TRBV12-5|TRBJ2-1|-
CASGLGTSGTGSYNEQFF
TGTGCTAGTGGTTTAGGGACTAGCGGGACCGGCTCCTACAATGAGCAGTTCTTC
>TRBD1|TRBV19|TRBJ1-6|-
CASKPTGRNSPLHF
TGTGCCAGTAAACCGACAGGGCGAAATTCACCCCTCCACTTT
>TRBD2|TRBV10-1|TRBJ2-3|-
CASSESGGRADTQYF
TGCGCCAGCAGTGAGAGCGGGGGCAGAGCAGATACGCAGTATTTT
>-|TRBV18|TRBJ2-2|-
CASSLRETGELFF
TGTGCCAGCTCACTCAGGGAGACCGGGGAGCTGTTTTTT
>-|TRBV9|TRBJ2-5|-
CASSVAPLETQYF
TGTGCCAGCAGCGTAGCCCCCTTGGAGACCCAGTACTTC
>TRBD2|TRBV19|TRBJ2-5|once
CASSITSGQETQYF
TGTGCCAGTAGCATAACTAGCGGGCAAGAGACCCAGTACTTC
>-|TRBV19|TRBJ2-5|-
CASRRVGVETQYF
TGTGCCAGTAGGCGCGTCGGGGTTGAGACCCAGTACTTC
>-|TRBV6-5|TRBJ1-1|once
CASSQGATEAFF
TGTGCCAGCAGTCAGGGAGCAACTGAAGCTTTCTTT
>TRBD1|TRBV14|TRBJ1-2|-
CASSPQGGASYGYTF
TGTGCCAGCAGCCCTCAGGGGGGGGCTAGCTATGGCTACACCTTC
>TRBD2|TRBV7-3|TRBJ2-3|once
CASSLNLAGGPTDTQYF
TGTGCCAGCAGCTTAAATCTTGCGGGAGGACCCACAGATACGCAGTATTTT
>TRBD2|TRBV5-4|TRBJ2-2|-
CASSSGLAGPTGELFF
TGTGCCAGCAGCTCCGGACTAGCGGGGCCAACCGGGGAGCTGTTTTTT
>-|TRBV11-2|TRBJ2-1|-
CASSLGGEQFF
TGTGCCAGCAGCTTAGGGGGTGAGCAGTTCTTC